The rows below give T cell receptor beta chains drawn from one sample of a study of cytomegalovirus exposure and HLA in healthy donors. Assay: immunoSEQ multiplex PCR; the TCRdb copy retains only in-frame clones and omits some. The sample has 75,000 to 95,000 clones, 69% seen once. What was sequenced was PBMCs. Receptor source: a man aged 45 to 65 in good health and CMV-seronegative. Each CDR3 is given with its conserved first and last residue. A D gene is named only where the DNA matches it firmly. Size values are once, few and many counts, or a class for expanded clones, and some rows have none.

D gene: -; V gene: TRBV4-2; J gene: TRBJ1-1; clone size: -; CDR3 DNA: TGTGCCAGCGGACGGGGAGGGGGAACGAGCACTGAAGCTTTCTTT; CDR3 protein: CASGRGGGTSTEAFF
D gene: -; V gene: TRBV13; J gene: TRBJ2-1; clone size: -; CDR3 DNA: TGTGCCAGCAGCTTAGCTCCCTTCCACAATGAGCAGTTCTTC; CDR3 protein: CASSLAPFHNEQFF
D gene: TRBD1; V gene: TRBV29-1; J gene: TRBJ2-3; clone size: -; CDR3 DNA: TGCAGCGTTACCGGGACAGGGGCGACCGATACGCAGTATTTT; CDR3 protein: CSVTGTGATDTQYF
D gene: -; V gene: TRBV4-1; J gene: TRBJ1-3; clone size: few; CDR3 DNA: TGCGCCAGCAGCTTTGACAGCTCTGGAAACACCATATATTTT; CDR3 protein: CASSFDSSGNTIYF
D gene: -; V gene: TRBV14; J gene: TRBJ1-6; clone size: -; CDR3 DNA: TGTGCCAGCAGCCCGTGGACAGTTTCCTCCTATAATTCACCCCTCCACTTT; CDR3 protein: CASSPWTVSSYNSPLHF
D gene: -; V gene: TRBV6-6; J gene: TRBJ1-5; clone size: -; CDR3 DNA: TGTGCCAGCAGTTACTCGAGGGATCAGCCCCAGCATTTT; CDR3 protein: CASSYSRDQPQHF
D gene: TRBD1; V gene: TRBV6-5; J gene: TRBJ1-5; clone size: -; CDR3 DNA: TGTGCCTGCGGGACAGGGGACCAGCCCCAGCATTTT; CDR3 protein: CACGTGDQPQHF
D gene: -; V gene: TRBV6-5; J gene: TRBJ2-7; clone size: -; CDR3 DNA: TGTGCCAGCAGTTACTCAGGGGAATTATACGAGCAGTACTTC; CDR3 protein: CASSYSGELYEQYF
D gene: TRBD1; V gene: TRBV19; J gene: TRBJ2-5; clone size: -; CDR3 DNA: TGTGCCAGTAGTATAGCCGAACAACGGACAGGGGGCTTGAAGACCCAGTACTTC; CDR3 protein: CASSIAEQRTGGLKTQYF
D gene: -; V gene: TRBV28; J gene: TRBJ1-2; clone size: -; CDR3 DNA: TGTGCCAGCAGTTTACGTAACTATGGCTACACCTTC; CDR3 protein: CASSLRNYGYTF
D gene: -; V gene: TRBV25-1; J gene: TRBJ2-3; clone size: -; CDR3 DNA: TGTGCCAGCAGTGAATCGACAGATACGCAGTATTTT; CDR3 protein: CASSESTDTQYF
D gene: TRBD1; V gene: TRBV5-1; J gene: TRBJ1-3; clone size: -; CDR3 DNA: TGCGCCAGCAGCGGGACAGGGTTATCCACCATATATTTT; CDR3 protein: CASSGTGLSTIYF
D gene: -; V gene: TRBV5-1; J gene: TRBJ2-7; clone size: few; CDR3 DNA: TGCGCCAGCAGCTTCGGGAGATCCTACGAGCAGTACTTC; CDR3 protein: CASSFGRSYEQYF
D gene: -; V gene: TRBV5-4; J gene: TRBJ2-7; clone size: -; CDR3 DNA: TGTGCCAGCAGCTCATCTACCTACGAGCAGTACTTC; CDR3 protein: CASSSSTYEQYF
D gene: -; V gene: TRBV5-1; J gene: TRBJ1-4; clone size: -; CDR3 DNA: TGCGCCAGCAGCTTGCTTCCAGGGGCAGATGAAAAACTGTTTTTT; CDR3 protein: CASSLLPGADEKLFF
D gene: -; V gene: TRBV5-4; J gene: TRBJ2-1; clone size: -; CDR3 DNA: TGTGCCAGCAGCCTCAACACTAACGGTGAGCAGTTCTTC; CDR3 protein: CASSLNTNGEQFF
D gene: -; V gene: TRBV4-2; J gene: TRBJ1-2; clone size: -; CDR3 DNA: TGTGCCAGCAGCCAAGAGGGGAGGGGCCAAGATGGCTACACCTTC; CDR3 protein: CASSQEGRGQDGYTF
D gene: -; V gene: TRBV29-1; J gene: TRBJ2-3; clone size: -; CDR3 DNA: TGCAGCGTTTATCAGGGGGGAGATACGCAGTATTTT; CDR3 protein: CSVYQGGDTQYF
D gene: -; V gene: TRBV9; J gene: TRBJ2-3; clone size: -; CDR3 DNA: TGTGCCAGCAGCGTAAGAGCGTCGACAGATACGCAGTATTTT; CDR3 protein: CASSVRASTDTQYF
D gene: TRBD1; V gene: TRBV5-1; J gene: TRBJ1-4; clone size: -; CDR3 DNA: TGCGCCAGCAGCTCCTTTGGGCAGGGGGAGAGTGAAAAACTGTTTTTT; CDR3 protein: CASSSFGQGESEKLFF
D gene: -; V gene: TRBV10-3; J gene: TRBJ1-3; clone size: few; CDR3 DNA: TGTGCCATCAGTCAATCCACTGGAAACACCATATATTTT; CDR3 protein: CAISQSTGNTIYF
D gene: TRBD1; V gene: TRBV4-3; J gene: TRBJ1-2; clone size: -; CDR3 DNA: TGCGCCAGCAGCCCGTTGGGGGACAGGGGGCAGAGTGGCTACACCTTC; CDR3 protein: CASSPLGDRGQSGYTF
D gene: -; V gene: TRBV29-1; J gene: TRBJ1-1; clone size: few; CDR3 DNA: TGCAGCGTTGAACGGGTGAACACTGAAGCTTTCTTT; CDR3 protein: CSVERVNTEAFF
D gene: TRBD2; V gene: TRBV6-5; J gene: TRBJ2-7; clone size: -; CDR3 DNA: TGTGCCAGCACCTCCATCGGGACTAGTCGGTACGAGCAGTACTTC; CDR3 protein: CASTSIGTSRYEQYF
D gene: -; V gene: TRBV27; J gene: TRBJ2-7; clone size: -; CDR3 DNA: TGTGCCAGCAGTTTATCGGTAGACAGCTCCTACGAGCAGTACTTC; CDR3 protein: CASSLSVDSSYEQYF
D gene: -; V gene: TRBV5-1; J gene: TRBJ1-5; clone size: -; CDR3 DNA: TGCGCCAGCAGCTTGGAGGGACAACTTAATCAGCCCCAGCATTTT; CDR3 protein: CASSLEGQLNQPQHF
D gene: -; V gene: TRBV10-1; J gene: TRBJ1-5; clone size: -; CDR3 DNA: TGCGCCAGCATGAAAGAAAAGCATAGCAATCAGCCCCAGCATTTT; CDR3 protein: CASMKEKHSNQPQHF